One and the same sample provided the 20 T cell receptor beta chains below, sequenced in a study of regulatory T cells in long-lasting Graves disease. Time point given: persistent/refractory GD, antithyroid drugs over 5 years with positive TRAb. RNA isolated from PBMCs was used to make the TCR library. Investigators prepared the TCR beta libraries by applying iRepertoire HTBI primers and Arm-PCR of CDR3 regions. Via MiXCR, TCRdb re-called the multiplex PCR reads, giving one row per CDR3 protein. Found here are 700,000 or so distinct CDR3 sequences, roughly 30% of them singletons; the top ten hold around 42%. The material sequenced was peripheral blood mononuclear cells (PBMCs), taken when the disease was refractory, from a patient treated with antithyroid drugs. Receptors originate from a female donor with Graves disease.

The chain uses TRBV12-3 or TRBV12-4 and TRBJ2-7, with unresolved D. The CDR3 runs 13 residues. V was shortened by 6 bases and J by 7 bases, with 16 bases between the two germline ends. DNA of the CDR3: TGTGCCAGCAGGCGTGGCCTCGATCGGGAGCAGTACTTC. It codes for CASRRGLDREQYF.

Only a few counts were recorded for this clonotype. The CDR3 loop reads CASSPGRVSNQPQHF. For the CDR3, the DNA is TGTGCCAGCAGCCCAGGCCGGGTTAGCAATCAGCCCCAGCATTTT. The rearrangement joins TRBV3-1 to TRBJ1-5, with D unclear. V lost 4 bases and J lost 0, with 10 bases in between. Germline CDR1 reads LGHDT; CDR2 reads YNNKEL (reference sequence). The CDR3 runs to 15 residues.

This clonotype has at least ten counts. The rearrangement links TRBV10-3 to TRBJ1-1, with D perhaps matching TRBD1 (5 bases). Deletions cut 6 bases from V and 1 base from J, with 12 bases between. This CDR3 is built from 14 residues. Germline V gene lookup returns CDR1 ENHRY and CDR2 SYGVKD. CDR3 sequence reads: CAIRGTATNTEAFF. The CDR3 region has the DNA TGTGCCATCAGGGGGACGGCGACGAACACTGAAGCTTTCTTT.

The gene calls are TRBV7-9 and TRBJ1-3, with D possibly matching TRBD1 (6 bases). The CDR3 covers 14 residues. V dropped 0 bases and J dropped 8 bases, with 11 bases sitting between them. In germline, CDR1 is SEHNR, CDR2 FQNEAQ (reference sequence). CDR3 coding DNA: TGTGCCAGCAGCTTAGCTCGGGGGCCGGACACCATATATTTT. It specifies CASSLARGPDTIYF.

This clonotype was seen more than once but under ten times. Here the CDR3 reads CASRSTGAVSGANVLTF. The CDR3 region has the DNA TGTGCCAGCAGGTCGACAGGGGCTGTCTCTGGGGCCAACGTCCTGACTTTC. The chain couples TRBV12-3 or TRBV12-4 to TRBJ2-6; 8 bases agree with TRBD1. The CDR3 length is 17 residues. J lost 0 bases, V lost 6 bases, and 7 bases had no gene match.

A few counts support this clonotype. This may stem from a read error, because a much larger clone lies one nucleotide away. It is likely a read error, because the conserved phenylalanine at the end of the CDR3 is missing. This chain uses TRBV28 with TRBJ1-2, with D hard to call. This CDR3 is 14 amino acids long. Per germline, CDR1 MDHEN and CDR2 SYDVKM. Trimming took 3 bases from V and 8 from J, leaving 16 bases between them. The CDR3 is CASSFSETAIGYTS. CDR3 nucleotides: TGTGCCAGCAGTTTTTCCGAGACCGCTATCGGCTACACCTCC.

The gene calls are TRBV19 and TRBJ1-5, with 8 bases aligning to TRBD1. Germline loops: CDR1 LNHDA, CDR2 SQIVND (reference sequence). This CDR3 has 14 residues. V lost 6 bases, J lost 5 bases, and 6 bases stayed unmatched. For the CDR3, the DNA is TGTGCCAGTAGGGTGGACAGGGTACATCAGCCCCAGCATTTT. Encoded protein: CASRVDRVHQPQHF. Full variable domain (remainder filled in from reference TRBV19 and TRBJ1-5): DGGITQSPKYLFRKEGQNVTLSCEQNLNHDAMYWYRQDPGQGLRLIYYSQIVNDFQKGDIAEGYSVSREKKESFPLTVTSAQKNPTAFYLCASRVDRVHQPQHFGDGTRLSIL.

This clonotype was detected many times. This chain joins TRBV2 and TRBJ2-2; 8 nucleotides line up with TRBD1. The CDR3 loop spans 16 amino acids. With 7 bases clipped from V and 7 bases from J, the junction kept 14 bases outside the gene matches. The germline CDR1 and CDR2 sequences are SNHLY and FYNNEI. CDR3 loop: CASNIKTTGEHGELFF. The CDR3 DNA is TGTGCCAGCAATATCAAGACGACAGGGGAGCACGGGGAGCTGTTTTTT.

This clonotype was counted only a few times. The CDR3 loop is CATSREGYYYGYTF. CDR3 bases: TGTGCCACCAGCAGAGAGGGATATTACTATGGCTACACCTTC. The chain couples TRBV15 to TRBJ1-2; D remains unclear. The CDR3 is 14 amino acids. Trimming removed 0 bases at V and 3 bases at J, with 8 bases between. Germline CDR1 LNHNV, CDR2 YYDKDF (reference sequence).

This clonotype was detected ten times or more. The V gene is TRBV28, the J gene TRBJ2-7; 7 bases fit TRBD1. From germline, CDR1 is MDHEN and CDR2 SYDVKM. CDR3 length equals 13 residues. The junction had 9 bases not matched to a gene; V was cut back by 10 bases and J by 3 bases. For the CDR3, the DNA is TGTGCCACCCGCCGGGGACAGAACTACGAGCAGTACTTC. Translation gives CATRRGQNYEQYF.

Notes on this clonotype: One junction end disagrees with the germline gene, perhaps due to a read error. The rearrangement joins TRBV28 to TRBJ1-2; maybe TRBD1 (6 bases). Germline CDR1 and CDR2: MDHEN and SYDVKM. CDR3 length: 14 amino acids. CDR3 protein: CASSSHLTGYGYAF. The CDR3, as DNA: TGTGCCAGCAGTTCCCATCTGACAGGCTATGGCTACGCCTTC.

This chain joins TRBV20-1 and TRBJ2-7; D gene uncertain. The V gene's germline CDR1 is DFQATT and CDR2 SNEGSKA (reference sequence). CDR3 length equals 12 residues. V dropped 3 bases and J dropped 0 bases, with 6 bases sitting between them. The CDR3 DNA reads TGCAGTGCTAGCGGCTTCTCCTACGAGCAGTACTTC. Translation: CSASGFSYEQYF.

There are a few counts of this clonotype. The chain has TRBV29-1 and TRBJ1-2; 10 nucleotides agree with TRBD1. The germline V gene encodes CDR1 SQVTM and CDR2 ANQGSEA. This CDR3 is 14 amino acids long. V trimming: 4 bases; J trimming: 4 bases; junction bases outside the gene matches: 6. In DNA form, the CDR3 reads TGCAGCGTTGCCGGGACAGGGGAAGGCTATGGCTACACCTTC. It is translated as CSVAGTGEGYGYTF.

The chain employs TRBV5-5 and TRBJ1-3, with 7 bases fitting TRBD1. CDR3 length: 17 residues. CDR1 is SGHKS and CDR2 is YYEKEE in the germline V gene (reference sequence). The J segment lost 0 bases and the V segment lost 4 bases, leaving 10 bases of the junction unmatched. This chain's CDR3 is CASSQRQGSDSGNTIYF. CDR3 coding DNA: TGTGCCAGCAGCCAAAGACAGGGCTCTGACTCTGGAAACACCATATATTTT.

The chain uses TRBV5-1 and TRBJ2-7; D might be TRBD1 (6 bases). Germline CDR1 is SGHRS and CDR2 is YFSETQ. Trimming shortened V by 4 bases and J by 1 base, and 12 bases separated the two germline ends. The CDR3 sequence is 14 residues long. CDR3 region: CASSLQQGSYEQYF. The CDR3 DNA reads TGCGCCAGCAGCCTACAACAGGGATCCTACGAGCAGTACTTC. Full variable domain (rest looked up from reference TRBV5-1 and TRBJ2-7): KAGVTQTPRYLIKTRGQQVTLSCSPISGHRSVSWYQQTPGQGLQFLFEYFSETQRNKGNFPGRFSGRQFSNSRSEMNVSTLELGDSALYLCASSLQQGSYEQYFGPGTRLTVT.

CDR3 coding DNA: TGTGCCACCAGCAGAGATAGGGACGGATACACTGAAGCTTTCTTT. It specifies CATSRDRDGYTEAFF. The rearrangement links TRBV15 to TRBJ1-1; D might be TRBD1 (5 bases). The CDR3 is made up of 15 amino acids. Germline lookup yields CDR1 LNHNV and CDR2 YYDKDF (reference sequence). V lost 0 bases and J lost 3, with 11 bases in between. Complete variable domain (other parts from reference TRBV15 and TRBJ1-1): DAMVIQNPRYQVTQFGKPVTLSCSQTLNHNVMYWYQQKSSQAPKLLFHYYDKDFNNEADTPDNFQSRRPNTSFCFLDIRSPGLGDTAMYLCATSRDRDGYTEAFFGQGTRLTVV.

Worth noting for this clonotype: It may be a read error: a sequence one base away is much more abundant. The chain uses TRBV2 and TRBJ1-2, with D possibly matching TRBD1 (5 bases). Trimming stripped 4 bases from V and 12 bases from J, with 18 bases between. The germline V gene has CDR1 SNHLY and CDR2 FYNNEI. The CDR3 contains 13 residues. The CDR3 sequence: CASSVQGLGGHTF. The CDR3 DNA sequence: TGTGCCAGCAGTGTCCAGGGACTAGGAGGCCACACCTTC.

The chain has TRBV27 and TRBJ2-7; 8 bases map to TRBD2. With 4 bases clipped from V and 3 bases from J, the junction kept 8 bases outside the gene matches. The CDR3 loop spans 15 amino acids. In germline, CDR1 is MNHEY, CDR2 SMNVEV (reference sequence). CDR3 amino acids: CASSSRLANHYEQYF. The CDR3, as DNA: TGTGCCAGCAGTTCCCGACTAGCGAACCACTACGAGCAGTACTTC.

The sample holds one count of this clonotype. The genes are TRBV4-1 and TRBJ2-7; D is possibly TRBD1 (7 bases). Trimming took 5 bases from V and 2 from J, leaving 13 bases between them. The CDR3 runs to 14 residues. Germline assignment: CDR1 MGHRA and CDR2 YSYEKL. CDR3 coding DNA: TGCGCCAGCAGCGCGGGACAGAGAGCCTACGAGCAGTACTTC. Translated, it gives CASSAGQRAYEQYF.

Here the CDR3 DNA reads TGTGCCAGCAGAAACCGCGCAGGGGGCATCACCGGGGAGCTGTTTTTT. It translates to CASRNRAGGITGELFF. The chain has TRBV2 and TRBJ2-2; 8 bases agree with TRBD1. V trimming: 6 bases; J trimming: 4 bases; junction bases outside the gene matches: 10. The CDR3 extends over 16 amino acids. CDR1 is SNHLY and CDR2 is FYNNEI in the germline V gene.